This T cell receptor beta chain was captured by sequencing in a study of T cells after yellow fever vaccination. The ends were cut back, 4 bases at V and 8 bases at J, with 11 bases in the middle. Germline V gives CDR1 SGHVS, CDR2 FQNEAQ. This CDR3 comprises 12 residues. This clonotype came up many times. Its matching antigen is unknown. Using its own MiXCR run on the 5' RACE reads, TCRdb lists one record per CDR3 protein. The table lists some 340,000 distinct CDR3 sequences, 4.1% of them singletons, with about 22% in the top ten. Notes on the study in general: Booster sampling recovered most clones from primary vaccination (96% CD4, around 88% CD8). Researchers noted that a small share of clonotypes showed up in both CD4 and CD8 compartments. High-abundance clonotypes from the bulk population could contaminate FACS-sorted repertoires.

This material consisted of PBMCs, taken 5 days after the yellow fever booster vaccination. The receptor was derived from a young man who received the YFV17D yellow fever vaccine. This rearrangement joins TRBV7-8 to TRBJ1-2, with D possibly matching TRBD1 (6 bases). The CDR3 DNA reads as TGTGCCAGCAGCTCCGGGGGCCGGGGCTACACCTTC. This encodes CASSSGGRGYTF.